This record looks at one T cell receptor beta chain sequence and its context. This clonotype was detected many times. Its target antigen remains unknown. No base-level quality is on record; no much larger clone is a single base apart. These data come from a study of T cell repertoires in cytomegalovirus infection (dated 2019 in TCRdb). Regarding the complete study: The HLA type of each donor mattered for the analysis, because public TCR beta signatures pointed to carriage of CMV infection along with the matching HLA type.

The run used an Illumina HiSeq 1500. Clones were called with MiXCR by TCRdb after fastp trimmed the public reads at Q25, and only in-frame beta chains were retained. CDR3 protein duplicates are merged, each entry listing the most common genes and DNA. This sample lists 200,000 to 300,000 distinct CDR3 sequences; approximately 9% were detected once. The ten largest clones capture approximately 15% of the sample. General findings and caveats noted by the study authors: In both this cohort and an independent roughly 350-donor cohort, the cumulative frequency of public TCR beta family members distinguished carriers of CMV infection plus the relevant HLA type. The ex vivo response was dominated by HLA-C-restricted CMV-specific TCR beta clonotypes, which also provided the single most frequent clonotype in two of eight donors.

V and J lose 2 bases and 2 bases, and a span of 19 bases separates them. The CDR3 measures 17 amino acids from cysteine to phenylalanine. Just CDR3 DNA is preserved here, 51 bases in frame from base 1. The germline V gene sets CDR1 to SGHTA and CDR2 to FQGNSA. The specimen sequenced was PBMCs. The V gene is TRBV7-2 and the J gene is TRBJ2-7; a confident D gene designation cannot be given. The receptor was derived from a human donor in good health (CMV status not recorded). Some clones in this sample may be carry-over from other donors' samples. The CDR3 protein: CASSLTWIGRDAYEQYF. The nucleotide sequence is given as TGTGCCAGCAGCTTAACTTGGATCGGCCGCGACGCCTACGAGCAGTACTTC.